This TCR beta chain came from a study of T cell repertoires in cytomegalovirus infection. The overall study: Recently identified HLA-C-restricted CMV epitopes were used, and well-studied HLA-B-restricted CMV epitopes were used as well. Study-level results: The response measured ex vivo was dominated by TCR beta clonotypes (HLA-C-restricted and CMV-specific).

TCRdb independently ran MiXCR on the reads; one entry per CDR3 protein. The profile shows hundreds of thousands of distinct CDR3 sequences, 32% of them singletons. In its sample, this clonotype was seen a few times. Its antigen is not identified. The ends lost 5 bases at V and 4 bases at J; junction bases unmatched: 6. The CDR3 extends over 15 amino acids. CDR1 SGHNT and CDR2 YENEEA come from the germline V gene. This chain links TRBV11-3 with TRBJ2-2, with 8 nucleotides matching TRBD1. Sequences were derived from cultured CD8+ T cells from PBMCs, sampled from culture after CMV antigen stimulation. This sequence was found in a human donor in good health (CMV status not recorded). Some clones in this sample may be carry-over from other donors' samples. In DNA form, the CDR3 reads TGTGCCAGCAGCCGAGACAGGGGAAGCACCGGGGAGCTGTTTTTT. Amino acids: CASSRDRGSTGELFF. Full variable domain (outside the CDR3, taken from reference TRBV11-3 and TRBJ2-2): EAGVVQSPRYKIIEKKQPVAFWCNPISGHNTLYWYLQNLGQGPELLIRYENEEAVDDSQLPKDRFSAERLKGVDSTLKIQPAELGDSAVYLCASSRDRGSTGELFFGEGSRLTVL.